This T cell receptor beta chain is drawn from a study of blood T cell repertoires in COVID-19. Study as a whole: The United States, Italy and Spain supplied acute and convalescent COVID-19 samples.

The CDR3 loop spans 14 amino acids. Germline CDR1 reads SGHTA; CDR2 reads FQGNSA. With 0 bases removed from V and 5 bases from J, the gap between germline ends came to 9 bases. Original data processing: For nucleated cells, counts were estimated from reference gene primer amplification. Produced via immunoSEQ multiplex PCR; TCRdb's table is partial and in-frame only. D and trimming were read from the DNA, whereas the V and J calls and clone size are those reported in that table. The sample has about 200,000 clones, approximately 86% seen once. Donors in Cohort 3 counted as recovered after two negative PCRs, clearance, or symptom resolution.

The clonotype comes from a woman aged 25 to 45 who had recovered from COVID-19. This chain links TRBV7-2 with TRBJ2-3, with a tentative D call TRBD1 (5 bases). The source material was PBMCs or T cells enriched from blood (not recorded which). The CDR3 DNA reads as TGTGCCAGCAGCTTAGCGGTCAGGGAAGATACGCAGTATTTT. It codes for CASSLAVREDTQYF.